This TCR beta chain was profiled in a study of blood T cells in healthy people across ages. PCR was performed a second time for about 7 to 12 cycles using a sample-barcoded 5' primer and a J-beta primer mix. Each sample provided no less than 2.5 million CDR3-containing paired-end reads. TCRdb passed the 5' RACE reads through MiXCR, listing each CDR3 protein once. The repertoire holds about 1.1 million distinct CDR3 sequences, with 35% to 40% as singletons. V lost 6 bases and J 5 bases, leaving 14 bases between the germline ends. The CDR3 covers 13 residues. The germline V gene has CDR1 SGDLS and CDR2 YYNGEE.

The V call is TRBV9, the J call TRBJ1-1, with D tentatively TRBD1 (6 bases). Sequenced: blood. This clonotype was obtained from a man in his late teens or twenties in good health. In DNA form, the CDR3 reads TGTGCCAGCACCAGAAGGGGGGGGACTGAAGCTTTCTTT. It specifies CASTRRGGTEAFF.